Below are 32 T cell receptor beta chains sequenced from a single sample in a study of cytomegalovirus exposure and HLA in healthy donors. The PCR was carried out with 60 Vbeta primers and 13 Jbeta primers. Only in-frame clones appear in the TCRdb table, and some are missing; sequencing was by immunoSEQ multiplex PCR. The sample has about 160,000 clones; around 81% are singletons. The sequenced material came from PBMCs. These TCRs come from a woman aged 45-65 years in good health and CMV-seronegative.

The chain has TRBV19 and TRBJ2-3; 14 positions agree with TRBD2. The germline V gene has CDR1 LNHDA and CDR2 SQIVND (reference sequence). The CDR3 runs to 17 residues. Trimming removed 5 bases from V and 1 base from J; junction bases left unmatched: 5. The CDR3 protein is CASSPGLAGGRTDTQYF. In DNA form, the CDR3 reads TGTGCCAGTAGTCCAGGACTAGCGGGAGGCCGCACAGATACGCAGTATTTT. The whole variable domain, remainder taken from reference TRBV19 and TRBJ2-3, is DGGITQSPKYLFRKEGQNVTLSCEQNLNHDAMYWYRQDPGQGLRLIYYSQIVNDFQKGDIAEGYSVSREKKESFPLTVTSAQKNPTAFYLCASSPGLAGGRTDTQYFGPGTRLTVL.

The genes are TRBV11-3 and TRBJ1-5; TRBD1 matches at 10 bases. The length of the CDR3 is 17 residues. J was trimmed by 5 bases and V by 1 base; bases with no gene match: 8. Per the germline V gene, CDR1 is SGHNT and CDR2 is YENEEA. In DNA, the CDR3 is TGTGCCAGCAGCTTAGGGTGGGACAGGGGAAGGGATCAGCCCCAGCATTTT. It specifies CASSLGWDRGRDQPQHF.

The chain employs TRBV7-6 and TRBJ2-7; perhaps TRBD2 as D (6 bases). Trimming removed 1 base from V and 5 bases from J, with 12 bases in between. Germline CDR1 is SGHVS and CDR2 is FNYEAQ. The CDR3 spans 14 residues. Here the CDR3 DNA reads TGTGCCAGCAGCTTAGGAGGCTGGAGGGACGAGCAGTACTTC. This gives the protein CASSLGGWRDEQYF.

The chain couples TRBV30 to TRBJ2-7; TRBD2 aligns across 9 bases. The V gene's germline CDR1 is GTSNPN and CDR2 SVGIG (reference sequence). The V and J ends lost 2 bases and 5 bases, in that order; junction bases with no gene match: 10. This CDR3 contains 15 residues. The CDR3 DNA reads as TGTGCCTGGAGTTCGGCTAGCGGGATCATCCACGAGCAGTACTTC. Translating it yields CAWSSASGIIHEQYF.

Here the CDR3 reads CASSADINTEAFF. CDR3 coding DNA: TGTGCCAGCAGTGCAGATATTAACACTGAAGCTTTCTTT. The chain links TRBV2 to TRBJ1-1; no clear D. Trimming took 4 bases from V and 2 from J, leaving 8 bases between them. There are 13 residues in the CDR3. CDR1 and CDR2 from the germline V gene are SNHLY and FYNNEI.

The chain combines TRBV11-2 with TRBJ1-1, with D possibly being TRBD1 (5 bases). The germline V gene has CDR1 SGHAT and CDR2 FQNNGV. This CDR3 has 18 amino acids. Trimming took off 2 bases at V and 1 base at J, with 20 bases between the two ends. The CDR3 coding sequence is TGTGCCAGCAGCTTAAAGGGAGGGGTACCGAAAAAGAACACTGAAGCTTTCTTT. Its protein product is CASSLKGGVPKKNTEAFF.

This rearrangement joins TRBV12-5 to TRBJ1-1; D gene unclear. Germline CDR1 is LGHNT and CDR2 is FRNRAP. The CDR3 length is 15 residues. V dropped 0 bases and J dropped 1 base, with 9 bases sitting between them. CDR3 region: CASGLVRRGNTEAFF. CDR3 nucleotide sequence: TGTGCTAGTGGTTTGGTACGTCGGGGGAACACTGAAGCTTTCTTT.

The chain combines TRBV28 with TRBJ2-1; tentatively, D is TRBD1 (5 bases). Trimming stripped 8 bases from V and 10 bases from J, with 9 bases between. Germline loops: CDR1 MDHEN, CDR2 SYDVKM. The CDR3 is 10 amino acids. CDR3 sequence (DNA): TGTGCCAGCGGTAGACAGGAGCAGTTCTTC. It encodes CASGRQEQFF.

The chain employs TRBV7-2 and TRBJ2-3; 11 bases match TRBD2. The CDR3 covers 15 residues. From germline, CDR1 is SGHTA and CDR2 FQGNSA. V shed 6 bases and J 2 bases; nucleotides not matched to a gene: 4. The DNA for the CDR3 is TGTGCCAGCAGACTAGCGGGGGCCCTCACAGATACGCAGTATTTT. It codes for CASRLAGALTDTQYF.

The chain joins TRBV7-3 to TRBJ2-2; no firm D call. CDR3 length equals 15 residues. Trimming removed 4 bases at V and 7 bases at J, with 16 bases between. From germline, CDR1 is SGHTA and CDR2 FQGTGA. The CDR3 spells CASSSPPRPDGELFF. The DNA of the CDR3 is TGTGCCAGCAGCTCCCCGCCCAGGCCTGACGGGGAGCTGTTTTTT.

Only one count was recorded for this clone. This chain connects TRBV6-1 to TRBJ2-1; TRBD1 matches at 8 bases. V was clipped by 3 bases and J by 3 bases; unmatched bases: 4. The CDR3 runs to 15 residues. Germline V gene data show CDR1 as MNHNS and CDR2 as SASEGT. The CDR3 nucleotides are TGTGCCAGCAGTGAGGGACAGGAGGGCTACAATGAGCAGTTCTTC. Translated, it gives CASSEGQEGYNEQFF.

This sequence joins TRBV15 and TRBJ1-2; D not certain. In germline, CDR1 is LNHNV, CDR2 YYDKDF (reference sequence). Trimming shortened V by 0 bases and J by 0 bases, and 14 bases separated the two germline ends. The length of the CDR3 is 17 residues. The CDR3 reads CATSRDRRAGANYGYTF. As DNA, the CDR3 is TGTGCCACCAGCAGAGATCGGAGGGCGGGCGCTAACTATGGCTACACCTTC.

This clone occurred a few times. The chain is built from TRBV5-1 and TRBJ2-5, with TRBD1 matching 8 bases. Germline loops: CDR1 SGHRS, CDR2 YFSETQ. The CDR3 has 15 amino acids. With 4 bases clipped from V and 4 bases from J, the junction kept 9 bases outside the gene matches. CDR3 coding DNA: TGCGCCAGCAGCCCTCAGGCAGGGGGCTCAGAGACCCAGTACTTC. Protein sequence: CASSPQAGGSETQYF.

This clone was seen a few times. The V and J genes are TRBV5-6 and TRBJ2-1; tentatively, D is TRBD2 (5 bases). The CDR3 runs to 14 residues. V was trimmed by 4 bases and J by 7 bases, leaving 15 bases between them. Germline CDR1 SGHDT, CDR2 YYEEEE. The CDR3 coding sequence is TGTGCCAGCAGCCCCTGGGGAGTTCCTAATGAGCAGTTCTTC. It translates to CASSPWGVPNEQFF.

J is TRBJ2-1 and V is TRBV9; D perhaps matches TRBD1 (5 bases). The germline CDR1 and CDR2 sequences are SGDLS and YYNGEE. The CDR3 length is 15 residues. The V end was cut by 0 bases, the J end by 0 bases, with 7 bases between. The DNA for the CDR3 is TGTGCCAGCAGCGTAGAGGGGAACTCCTACAATGAGCAGTTCTTC. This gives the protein CASSVEGNSYNEQFF.

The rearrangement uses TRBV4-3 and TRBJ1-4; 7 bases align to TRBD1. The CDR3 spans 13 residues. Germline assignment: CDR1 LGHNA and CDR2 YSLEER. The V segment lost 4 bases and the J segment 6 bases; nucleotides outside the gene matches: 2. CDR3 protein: CASSRDRDEKLFF. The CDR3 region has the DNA TGCGCCAGCAGCCGCGACAGGGATGAAAAACTGTTTTTT.

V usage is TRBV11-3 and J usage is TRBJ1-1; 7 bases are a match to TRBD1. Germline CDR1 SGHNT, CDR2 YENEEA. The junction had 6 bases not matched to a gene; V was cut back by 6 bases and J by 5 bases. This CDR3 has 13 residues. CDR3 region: CASSFTGETEAFF. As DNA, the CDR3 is TGTGCCAGCAGTTTCACAGGGGAAACTGAAGCTTTCTTT. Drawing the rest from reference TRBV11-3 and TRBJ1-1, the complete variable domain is EAGVVQSPRYKIIEKKQPVAFWCNPISGHNTLYWYLQNLGQGPELLIRYENEEAVDDSQLPKDRFSAERLKGVDSTLKIQPAELGDSAVYLCASSFTGETEAFFGQGTRLTVV.

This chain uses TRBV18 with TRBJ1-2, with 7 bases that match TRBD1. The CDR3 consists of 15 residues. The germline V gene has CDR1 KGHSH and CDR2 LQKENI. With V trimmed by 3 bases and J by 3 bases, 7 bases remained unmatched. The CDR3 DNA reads TGTGCCAGCTCACCTAGGGGGCAGAGGGACTATGGCTACACCTTC. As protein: CASSPRGQRDYGYTF.

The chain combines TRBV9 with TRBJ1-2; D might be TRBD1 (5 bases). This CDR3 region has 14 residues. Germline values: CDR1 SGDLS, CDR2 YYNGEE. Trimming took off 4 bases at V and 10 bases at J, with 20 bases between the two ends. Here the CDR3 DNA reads TGTGCCAGCAGCAAAGCTGGGACTGACACCTACTACACCTTC. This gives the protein CASSKAGTDTYYTF.

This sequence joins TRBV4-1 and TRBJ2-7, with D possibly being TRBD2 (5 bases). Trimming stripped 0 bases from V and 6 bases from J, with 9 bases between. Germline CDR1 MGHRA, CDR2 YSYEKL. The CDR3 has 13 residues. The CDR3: CASSQDARGEQYF. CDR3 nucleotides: TGCGCCAGCAGCCAAGACGCCCGGGGCGAGCAGTACTTC.

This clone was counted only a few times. The CDR3 coding sequence is TGTGCCAGCAGCTTAGTGGGGGGGCTGTACGAGCAGTACTTC. Residues: CASSLVGGLYEQYF. The rearrangement joins TRBV11-2 to TRBJ2-7, with D perhaps TRBD2 (7 bases). Germline values: CDR1 SGHAT, CDR2 FQNNGV. The CDR3 consists of 14 residues. V lost 1 base and J lost 4, with 11 bases in between.

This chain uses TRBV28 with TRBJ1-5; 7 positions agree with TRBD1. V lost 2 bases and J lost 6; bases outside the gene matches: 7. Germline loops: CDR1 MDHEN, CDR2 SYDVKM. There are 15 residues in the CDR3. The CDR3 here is CASSLRQGIGQPQHF. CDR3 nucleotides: TGTGCCAGCAGTTTAAGACAGGGAATCGGTCAGCCCCAGCATTTT.

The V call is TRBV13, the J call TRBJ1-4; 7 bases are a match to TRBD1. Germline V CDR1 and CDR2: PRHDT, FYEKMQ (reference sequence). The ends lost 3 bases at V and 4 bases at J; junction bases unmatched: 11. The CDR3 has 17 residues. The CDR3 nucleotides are TGTGCCAGCAGCTTCGCGGCCCTGGGACAGATTAATGAAAAACTGTTTTTT. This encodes CASSFAALGQINEKLFF.

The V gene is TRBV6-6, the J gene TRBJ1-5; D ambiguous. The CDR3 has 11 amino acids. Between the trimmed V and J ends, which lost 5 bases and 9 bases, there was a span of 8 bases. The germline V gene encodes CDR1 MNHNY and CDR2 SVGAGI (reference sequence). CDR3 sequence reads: CASSRESPQHF. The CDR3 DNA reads TGTGCCAGCAGTAGGGAGTCGCCCCAGCATTTT.

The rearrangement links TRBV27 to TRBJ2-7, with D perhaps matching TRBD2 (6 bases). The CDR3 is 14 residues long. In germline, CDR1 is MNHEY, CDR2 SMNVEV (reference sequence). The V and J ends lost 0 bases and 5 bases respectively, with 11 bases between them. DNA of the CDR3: TGTGCCAGCAGTTTATCCAGGAGGGGAAACGAGCAGTACTTC. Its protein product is CASSLSRRGNEQYF.

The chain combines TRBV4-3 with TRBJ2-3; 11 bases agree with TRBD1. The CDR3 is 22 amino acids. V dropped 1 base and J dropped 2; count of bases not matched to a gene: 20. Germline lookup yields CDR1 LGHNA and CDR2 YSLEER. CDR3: CASSQARASGGQGGPSTDTQYF. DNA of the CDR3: TGCGCCAGCAGCCAAGCCCGTGCTAGTGGGGGACAGGGGGGCCCTTCCACAGATACGCAGTATTTT.

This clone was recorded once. CDR3 in DNA: TGTGCCAGCAGTTCGAGCGGGGTAAACACCGGGGAGCTGTTTTTT. Translating gives CASSSSGVNTGELFF. The chain links TRBV11-3 to TRBJ2-2; 7 bases match TRBD2. The CDR3 totals 15 residues. Germline V gene lookup returns CDR1 SGHNT and CDR2 YENEEA. Trimming removed 6 bases from V and 2 bases from J; junction bases left unmatched: 6.

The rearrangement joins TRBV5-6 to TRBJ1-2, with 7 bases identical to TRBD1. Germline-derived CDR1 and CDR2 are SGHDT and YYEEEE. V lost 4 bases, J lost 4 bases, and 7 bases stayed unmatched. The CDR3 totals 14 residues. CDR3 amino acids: CASSQGPGGYGYTF. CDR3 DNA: TGTGCCAGCAGCCAAGGACCAGGGGGCTATGGCTACACCTTC.

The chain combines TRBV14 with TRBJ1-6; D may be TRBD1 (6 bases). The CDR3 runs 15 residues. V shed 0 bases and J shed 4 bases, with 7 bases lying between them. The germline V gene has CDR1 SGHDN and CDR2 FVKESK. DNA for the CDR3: TGTGCCAGCAGCCAAGAAACAGGGTATAATTCACCCCTCCACTTT. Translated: CASSQETGYNSPLHF.

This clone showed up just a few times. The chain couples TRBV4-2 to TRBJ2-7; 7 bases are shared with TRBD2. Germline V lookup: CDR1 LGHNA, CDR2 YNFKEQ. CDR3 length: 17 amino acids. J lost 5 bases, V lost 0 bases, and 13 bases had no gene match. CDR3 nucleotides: TGTGCCAGCAGCCAAGACGGGTTAATGGCGGGAGTTAACGAGCAGTACTTC. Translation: CASSQDGLMAGVNEQYF.

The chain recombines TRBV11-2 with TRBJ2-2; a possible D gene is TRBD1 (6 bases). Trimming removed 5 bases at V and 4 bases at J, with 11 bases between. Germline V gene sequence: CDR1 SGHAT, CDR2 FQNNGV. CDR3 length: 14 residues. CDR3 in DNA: TGTGCCAGCAGCCCCGACAGGTTCACCGGGGAGCTGTTTTTT. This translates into CASSPDRFTGELFF.

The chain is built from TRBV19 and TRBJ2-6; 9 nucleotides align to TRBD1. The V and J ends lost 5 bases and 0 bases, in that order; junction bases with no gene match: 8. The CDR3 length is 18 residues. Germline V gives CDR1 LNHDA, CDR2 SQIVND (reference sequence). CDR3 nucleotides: TGTGCCAGTAGTCTCCGGGACAGGGCCTACTCTGGGGCCAACGTCCTGACTTTC. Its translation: CASSLRDRAYSGANVLTF. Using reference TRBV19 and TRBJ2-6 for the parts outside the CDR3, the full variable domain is DGGITQSPKYLFRKEGQNVTLSCEQNLNHDAMYWYRQDPGQGLRLIYYSQIVNDFQKGDIAEGYSVSREKKESFPLTVTSAQKNPTAFYLCASSLRDRAYSGANVLTFGAGSRLTVL.